This T cell receptor (beta chain) emerged from a study of tumour-infiltrating T cells in Burkitt lymphoma. Looking at the study overall: Overall and progression-free survival were predicted by productive clonality.

This clone turned up a few times. Repertoires were generated with immunoSEQ multiplex PCR, while TCRdb's copy carries only in-frame clones and drops some. Among 4,000 to 5,000 clones listed, under 25% were seen once. The CDR3 totals 14 residues. V lost 0 bases to trimming and J lost 9 bases, with 15 bases between them. Germline assignment: CDR1 SGHVS and CDR2 FQNEAQ. Sequencing was carried out using tumor tissue. The chain links TRBV7-8 to TRBJ2-7; D possibly corresponds to TRBD2 (5 bases). This clonotype originated in a human donor with diffuse large B-cell lymphoma. CDR3 bases: TGTGCCAGCAGCTTAGCTCGGCTAGCATTGGGGCAGTACTTC. Protein: CASSLARLALGQYF.